These 18 T cell receptor beta chains share one sample of origin, sequenced in a study of T cell responses to AZD1222 COVID-19 vaccine (dated by TCRdb to about 2021). Libraries were built with the immunoSEQ multiplex PCR assay. TCRdb re-hosts the immuneACCESS table, in-frame sequences only. Its copies lack some clones; in the studies checked, an unresolved V gene accounts for under half of them, and the cause for the rest is not known. This sample gives 75,000 or so clones in total; around 93% of them show up just once. About 29% of the sample is in the top ten clones. The time point label corresponds to: about 28 days (+/-7) after the second vaccine dose. The source material was peripheral blood, sampled 28 days after the second AZD1222 dose. The receptors were gathered from an adult who received the AZD1222 COVID-19 vaccine.

For the CDR3, the DNA is TGTGCCACCAGCAGAGATGGAAAACATAGCAATCAGCCCCAGCATTTT. This translates into CATSRDGKHSNQPQHF. The J gene is TRBJ1-5, the V gene TRBV15; no firm D call. This CDR3 has 16 residues. Between the trimmed V and J ends, which lost 0 bases and 0 bases, there was a span of 9 bases. CDR1 is LNHNV, CDR2 YYDKDF, per germline (reference sequence).

The chain employs TRBV6-1 and TRBJ2-6; no clear D. Germline CDR1 MNHNS, CDR2 SASEGT. Trimming cost V 1 base and J 0 bases, with 13 bases left between them. The CDR3 spans 18 residues. The CDR3 region is CASSEGSQSASGANVLTF. The CDR3 coding sequence is TGTGCCAGCAGTGAAGGGTCCCAGAGCGCCTCTGGGGCCAACGTCCTGACTTTC.

V gene TRBV28 combines with J gene TRBJ2-1; D may match TRBD1 or TRBD2 (5 bases each). V lost 5 bases and J 2 bases, leaving 13 bases between the germline ends. This CDR3 is built from 15 residues. The germline V gene has CDR1 MDHEN and CDR2 SYDVKM. CDR3: CASSAPGSTYNEQFF. CDR3 DNA: TGTGCCAGCAGTGCCCCAGGGAGTACCTACAATGAGCAGTTCTTC.

The chain combines TRBV11-2 with TRBJ2-1; 10 bases agree with TRBD2. The length of the CDR3 is 15 residues. The V gene's germline CDR1 is SGHAT and CDR2 FQNNGV. The V and J ends lost 5 bases and 5 bases, in that order; junction bases with no gene match: 6. The CDR3 here is CASSHLAGANNEQFF. CDR3 DNA: TGTGCCAGCAGCCATCTAGCGGGGGCCAACAATGAGCAGTTCTTC.

The CDR3 region is CASSRGTGELFF. DNA of the CDR3: TGTGCCAGCAGTAGGGGCACCGGGGAGCTGTTTTTT. V and J are TRBV27 and TRBJ2-2; perhaps TRBD1 as D (5 bases). V was clipped by 5 bases and J by 4 bases, with 5 bases between them. The CDR3 is 12 amino acids. The V gene's germline CDR1 is MNHEY and CDR2 SMNVEV (reference sequence).

The chain combines TRBV7-2 with TRBJ1-1; D unresolved. Trimming took off 6 bases at V and 3 bases at J, with 14 bases between the two ends. This CDR3 is 14 amino acids long. Germline values: CDR1 SGHTA, CDR2 FQGNSA. CDR3 DNA: TGTGCCAGCAGTCGAGAGTATCCGGACACTGAAGCTTTCTTT. This translates into CASSREYPDTEAFF.

The chain joins TRBV7-2 to TRBJ2-6; a possible D gene is TRBD2 (6 bases). The CDR3 loop spans 17 amino acids. The germline CDR1 and CDR2 sequences are SGHTA and FQGNSA. The V end lost 5 bases, the J end lost 3 bases, and 17 bases lay between the germline ends. In nucleotides, the CDR3 is TGTGCCAGCAGCCGTGCAGGGCCCGGGGGTGGGGCCAACGTCCTGACTTTC. Amino acids: CASSRAGPGGGANVLTF.

This clone was seen a single time. This chain uses TRBV29-1 with TRBJ2-7; 8 bases agree with TRBD1. V was pared by 0 bases and J by 6 bases, with 7 bases of the junction left unmatched. The CDR3 length is 14 residues. Germline-derived CDR1 and CDR2 are SQVTM and ANQGSEA. The CDR3 coding sequence is TGCAGCGTTGAAGATTCGGTTACAGGGGGCGAGCAGTACTTC. Translation gives CSVEDSVTGGEQYF.

The chain uses TRBV6-1 and TRBJ1-5; possibly TRBD1 for D (6 bases). Trimming removed 5 bases from V and 5 bases from J, with 7 bases in between. The CDR3 covers 12 residues. CDR1 is MNHNS and CDR2 is SASEGT in the germline V gene. The CDR3 DNA is TGTGCCAGCAGTTCAGGGGATCAGCCCCAGCATTTT. It is translated as CASSSGDQPQHF.

This CDR3 is CASSQKTGAGANVLTF. CDR3 DNA: TGTGCCAGCAGCCAAAAAACAGGGGCTGGGGCCAACGTCCTGACTTTC. The rearrangement links TRBV3-1 (or the pseudogene TRBV3-2) to TRBJ2-6; 7 nucleotides agree with TRBD1. CDR3 size: 16 residues. With V trimmed by 2 bases and J by 2 bases, 3 bases remained unmatched. The V gene's germline CDR1 is LGHDT and CDR2 YNNKEL (reference sequence).

The chain links TRBV6-1 to TRBJ2-5, with D unclear. V was pared by 2 bases and J by 8 bases, with 15 bases between. Germline CDR1 reads MNHNS; CDR2 reads SASEGT. The CDR3 has 14 residues. The CDR3 region has the DNA TGTGCCAGCAGTGAATTGTCGGAACCGGACACCCAGTACTTC. Amino acids: CASSELSEPDTQYF.

This chain connects TRBV19 to TRBJ2-3, with 10 positions matching TRBD1. Per the germline V gene, CDR1 is LNHDA and CDR2 is SQIVND (reference sequence). Trimming removed 3 bases from V and 0 bases from J; junction bases left unmatched: 3. This CDR3 is 16 amino acids long. CDR3 nucleotides: TGTGCCAGTAGTATTTTGGGACAGGGGAGCACAGATACGCAGTATTTT. It codes for CASSILGQGSTDTQYF. Supplemented by reference TRBV19 and TRBJ2-3, the full variable domain reads DGGITQSPKYLFRKEGQNVTLSCEQNLNHDAMYWYRQDPGQGLRLIYYSQIVNDFQKGDIAEGYSVSREKKESFPLTVTSAQKNPTAFYLCASSILGQGSTDTQYFGPGTRLTVL.

V gene TRBV3-1 (or the pseudogene TRBV3-2) combines with J gene TRBJ2-7; 9 positions match TRBD1. With V trimmed by 2 bases and J by 1 base, 6 bases remained unmatched. CDR3 length: 16 amino acids. Germline V gene data show CDR1 as LGHDT and CDR2 as YNNKEL (reference sequence). CDR3 residues: CASSQPRTGESYEQYF. CDR3 sequence (DNA): TGTGCCAGCAGCCAACCTAGGACAGGGGAATCCTACGAGCAGTACTTC.

The V call is TRBV25-1, the J call TRBJ2-7, with 9 bases that match TRBD1. V lost 8 bases, J lost 4 bases, and 6 bases stayed unmatched. CDR3 size: 13 residues. Germline V lookup: CDR1 MGHDK, CDR2 SYGVNS. The CDR3 DNA follows: TGTGCCAGCGAAGGGGGACAGGGTTACGAGCAGTACTTC. Protein product: CASEGGQGYEQYF.

The V gene is TRBV10-3, the J gene TRBJ2-3; weak D call: TRBD1 (7 bases). V shed 6 bases and J shed 1 base, with 14 bases lying between them. This CDR3 contains 15 residues. Per germline, CDR1 ENHRY and CDR2 SYGVKD. CDR3 nucleotides: TGTGCCATCAGGAGCAGGGGGGCTGGCACAGATACGCAGTATTTT. Translation gives CAIRSRGAGTDTQYF.

CDR3 region: CATNSGREAGETQYF. The CDR3 nucleotides read TGCGCCACCAATAGCGGGAGGGAGGCGGGGGAGACCCAGTACTTC. The chain employs TRBV4-1 and TRBJ2-5; 11 bases line up with TRBD2. In germline, CDR1 is MGHRA, CDR2 YSYEKL. Trimming at V came to 10 bases and at J to 5 bases, leaving 12 bases not matched to a gene. This CDR3 has 15 amino acids.

The gene calls are TRBV7-9 and TRBJ2-3, with TRBD2 matching over 7 bases. The trim removed 2 bases at V and 2 bases at J, leaving 10 bases unmatched. The CDR3 length is 17 residues. The germline gives CDR1 SEHNR, CDR2 FQNEAQ (reference sequence). CDR3: CASSLPWGLSDTDTQYF. Here the CDR3 DNA reads TGTGCCAGCAGCTTACCCTGGGGACTAAGCGACACAGATACGCAGTATTTT.

To note about this clone: One end of the junction varies from germline; a read error may be responsible. This chain uses TRBV6-1 with TRBJ1-2, with D tentatively TRBD1 (5 bases). The germline gives CDR1 MNHNS, CDR2 SASEGT. CDR3 length equals 13 residues. The CDR3 here is CASSEARRRGRLF. The CDR3 nucleotides are TGTGCCAGCAGTGAAGCGAGAAGGAGGGGTCGACTTTTC.